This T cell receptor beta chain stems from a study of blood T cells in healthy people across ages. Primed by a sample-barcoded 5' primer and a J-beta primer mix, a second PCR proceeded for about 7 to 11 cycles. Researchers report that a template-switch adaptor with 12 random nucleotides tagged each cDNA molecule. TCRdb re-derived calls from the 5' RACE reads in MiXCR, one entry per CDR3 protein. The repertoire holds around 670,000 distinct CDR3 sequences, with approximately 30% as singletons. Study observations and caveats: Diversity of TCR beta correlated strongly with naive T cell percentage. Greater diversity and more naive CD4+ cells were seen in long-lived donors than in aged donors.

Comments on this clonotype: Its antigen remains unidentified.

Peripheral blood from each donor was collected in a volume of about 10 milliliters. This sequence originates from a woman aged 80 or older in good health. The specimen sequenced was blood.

CDR3 nucleotides: TGTGCCAGCACTTTGGGACAGGGGCCGCTACTGAACACTGAAGCTTTCTTT. Translating gives CASTLGQGPLLNTEAFF. This chain uses TRBV6-4 with TRBJ1-1; 10 bases align to TRBD1. V shed 7 bases and J 0 bases; nucleotides not matched to a gene: 11. The CDR3 is made up of 17 amino acids. The germline CDR1 and CDR2 sequences are MRHNA and SNTAGT.